This T cell receptor (beta chain) was profiled in a study of Tregs in tolerant kidney transplant recipients. V dropped 5 bases and J dropped 14; count of bases not matched to a gene: 14. The germline CDR1 and CDR2 sequences are LNHDA and SQIVND (reference sequence). The CDR3 has 15 residues. The data were produced by immunoSEQ multiplex PCR, yet TCRdb's version contains in-frame clones alone and is incomplete. The data contain around 30,000 clones, 82% of them seen just once; the ten biggest clones take up approximately 2.4%. In the case of this clone: As yet, its antigen is unknown.

The TCR sequence derives from a human donor in good health. The chain has TRBV19 and TRBJ2-1, with 11 bases fitting TRBD2. Sequences were obtained from Tregs from blood cultured with allogeneic cells. The CDR3 protein is CASSGELAGVGEKFF. In DNA, the CDR3 is TGTGCCAGTAGTGGGGAACTAGCGGGAGTTGGCGAAAAGTTCTTC.